What follows are 15 T cell receptor beta chains derived from one specimen sequenced in a study of identifying expanded T cells in peripheral blood. Clones were read by immunoSEQ multiplex PCR, and TCRdb kept only the in-frame ones, dropping some. The sample has 120,000 or so clones, roughly 84% seen once; the top ten hold over 3%. Sequenced input: blood. Source of these receptors: a person between 18 and 69 years old in good health.

The chain employs TRBV11-2 and TRBJ2-1; a possible D gene is TRBD2 (6 bases). Germline V gives CDR1 SGHAT, CDR2 FQNNGV. This CDR3 has 13 amino acids. Trimming took off 5 bases at V and 12 bases at J, with 17 bases between the two ends. The CDR3 here is CASSQEAAGPQFF. The CDR3 DNA follows: TGTGCCAGCAGCCAGGAGGCTGCGGGGCCGCAGTTCTTC.

This clone is a singleton in its sample. The chain employs TRBV5-6 and TRBJ2-7, with D perhaps matching TRBD1 (6 bases). Germline values: CDR1 SGHDT, CDR2 YYEEEE. Trimming shortened V by 0 bases and J by 2 bases, and 12 bases separated the two germline ends. The CDR3 is 15 residues long. The CDR3 reads CASSLGAGAPYEQYF. CDR3 DNA sequence: TGTGCCAGCAGCTTGGGGGCAGGGGCCCCCTACGAGCAGTACTTC.

In its sample, this clone was seen a few times. V and J are TRBV5-5 and TRBJ1-4; 7 bases align to TRBD1. The V segment lost 0 bases and the J segment 4 bases; nucleotides outside the gene matches: 3. Germline V gene sequence: CDR1 SGHKS, CDR2 YYEKEE (reference sequence). CDR3 length: 15 residues. The CDR3 DNA follows: TGTGCCAGCAGCTTGGAGGACAGGATTAATGAAAAACTGTTTTTT. It yields the protein CASSLEDRINEKLFF.

V is TRBV25-1 and J is TRBJ2-3; D uncertain. The CDR3 runs 12 residues. Deletions cut 1 base from V and 4 bases from J, with 3 bases between. CDR1 MGHDK and CDR2 SYGVNS come from the germline V gene. The CDR3 DNA is TGTGCCAGCAGTGAATTCCCAGATACGCAGTATTTT. This sequence encodes CASSEFPDTQYF.

This sequence joins TRBV4-3 and TRBJ2-3, with 12 positions matching TRBD2. The CDR3 spans 17 residues. The ends lost 4 bases at V and 3 bases at J; junction bases unmatched: 8. Germline CDR1 LGHNA, CDR2 YSLEER. The CDR3 nucleotides are TGCGCCAGCAGCCCTCTCCTAGCGGGGGGGGGTACAGATACGCAGTATTTT. This codes for CASSPLLAGGGTDTQYF.

The rearrangement joins TRBV7-2 to TRBJ1-4, with 7 bases lining up with TRBD1. Germline V CDR1 and CDR2: SGHTA, FQGNSA. The ends lost 5 bases at V and 7 bases at J; junction bases unmatched: 7. This CDR3 has 14 amino acids. CDR3 protein: CASSPDRDGEKLFF. The DNA for the CDR3 is TGTGCCAGCAGCCCCGACAGGGACGGTGAAAAACTGTTTTTT.

The V and J genes are TRBV7-2 and TRBJ1-2, with D uncertain. V was cut by 8 bases and J by 1 base, with 14 bases left in between. CDR3 size: 14 residues. Germline CDR1 is SGHTA and CDR2 is FQGNSA. The CDR3 bases are TGTGCCAGCTCCCCAACGGCCAATAACTATGGCTACACCTTC. Protein product: CASSPTANNYGYTF.

Here the CDR3 reads CASSPGILGGGNNEKLFF. CDR3 nucleotides: TGTGCCAGCAGCCCCGGAATACTTGGGGGTGGGAACAATGAAAAACTGTTTTTT. The genes are TRBV9 and TRBJ1-4; possible D gene TRBD1, 5 bases. Germline CDR1 reads SGDLS; CDR2 reads YYNGEE. The CDR3 covers 18 residues. Trimming left V 4 bases short and J 5 bases short, with 24 bases between.

The CDR3 DNA is TGTGCCAGCAGCTCCCCAGCTAGCGGGGGGGCCTCCTACAATGAGCAGTTCTTC. It yields the protein CASSSPASGGASYNEQFF. The chain joins TRBV11-2 to TRBJ2-1; 12 positions agree with TRBD2. V dropped 4 bases and J dropped 0; count of bases not matched to a gene: 7. Germline lookup yields CDR1 SGHAT and CDR2 FQNNGV. The CDR3 covers 18 residues.

Remarks on this clone: A read error may produce the germline difference seen at one junction end. V gene TRBV6-5 combines with J gene TRBJ1-1; no definite D call. This CDR3 region has 15 residues. Looked up from germline, CDR1 is MNHEY and CDR2 is SVGAGI. CDR3 amino acids: CASSYYRTGNAEAFF. The CDR3 nucleotides are TGTGCCAGCAGTTACTATAGGACGGGGAACGCTGAAGCTTTCTTT.

This clone occurred a few times. The rearrangement joins TRBV30 to TRBJ1-5, with 7 bases aligning to TRBD1. The length of the CDR3 is 13 residues. CDR1 GTSNPN and CDR2 SVGIG come from the germline V gene (reference sequence). V lost 5 bases to trimming and J lost 4 bases; unmatched junction nucleotides: 5. In DNA form, the CDR3 reads TGTGCCTGGGGCGGGACAGCTAATCAGCCCCAGCATTTT. Amino acids: CAWGGTANQPQHF.

The rearrangement joins TRBV5-1 to TRBJ2-2; the D gene is possibly TRBD2 (6 bases). Germline V lookup: CDR1 SGHRS, CDR2 YFSETQ. Between the trimmed V and J ends, which lost 0 bases and 5 bases, there was a span of 14 bases. The CDR3 has 16 residues. The CDR3 DNA is TGCGCCAGCAGCTTGGACGCGGGGCGCCGTACCGGGGAGCTGTTTTTT. Residues: CASSLDAGRRTGELFF.

The CDR3 coding sequence is TGTGCCAGCAGTCGTCAGGGGTTCTACGAGCAGTACTTC. Amino acid sequence: CASSRQGFYEQYF. The genes are TRBV6-1 and TRBJ2-7; tentative D call: TRBD1 (6 bases). Germline V CDR1 and CDR2: MNHNS, SASEGT. V was clipped by 5 bases and J by 3 bases, with 11 bases between them. The CDR3 covers 13 residues.

This clone was found a few times. V gene TRBV19 combines with J gene TRBJ2-7; TRBD1 aligns across 9 bases. Per germline, CDR1 LNHDA and CDR2 SQIVND (reference sequence). Trimming at V came to 3 bases and at J to 4 bases, leaving 4 bases not matched to a gene. The CDR3 has 14 residues. In nucleotides, the CDR3 is TGTGCCAGTAGTATGGCACAGGGGGCTTACGAGCAGTACTTC. Its translation is CASSMAQGAYEQYF.

Concerning this clone: Different DNA sequences within this sample yield the same CDR3. The rearrangement links TRBV5-1 to TRBJ1-6, with D unclear. From germline, CDR1 is SGHRS and CDR2 YFSETQ. V gave up 0 bases and J gave up 7 bases, with 8 bases separating them. CDR3 length: 14 amino acids. CDR3 loop: CASSLGQLNSPLHF. For the CDR3, the DNA is TGCGCCAGCAGCTTGGGGCAGCTAAATTCACCCCTCCACTTT.